The rows below give T cell receptor beta chains drawn from one sample of a study of blood T cell repertoires in COVID-19. Only in-frame clones appear in the TCRdb table, and some are missing; sequencing was by immunoSEQ multiplex PCR. Of approximately 230,000 clones listed, 65% to 80% are singletons. The source material was peripheral blood. All receptors come from a woman aged 40 to 50 with active or convalescent COVID-19. CDR3s include the opening cysteine and the closing phenylalanine or tryptophan. D genes are given only for firm matches. Some rows mark clone size as missing; the rest say once, few, many or name a class of expanded clone.

J,V,size,D,DNA,CDR3
TRBJ2-3,TRBV11-2,many,TRBD2,TGTGCCAGCAGCCCCAAGCGCCTAGCGGGCACAGATACGCAGTATTTT,CASSPKRLAGTDTQYF
TRBJ2-4,TRBV5-4,NA,NA,TGTGCCAGCAGCTCGGGACTCACGGGGGAAAACATTCAGTACTTC,CASSSGLTGENIQYF
TRBJ2-5,TRBV19,NA,NA,TGTGCCAGTAGTATAGAGGTCAAAGCAGGGTTTGTCGAGACCCAGTACTTC,CASSIEVKAGFVETQYF
TRBJ2-1,TRBV29-1,NA,TRBD2,TGCAGCGTTGGTCTGGCTAGCGGGGGGGCTGAGCAGTTCTTC,CSVGLASGGAEQFF
TRBJ1-1,TRBV28,NA,NA,TGTGCCAGCAGTTTACTCCCGAGGAAAGGCCCTGAAGCTTTCTTT,CASSLLPRKGPEAFF
TRBJ2-5,TRBV15,NA,NA,TGTGCCACCAGCAGAGCTCAGGGTGTCTGGGAGACCCAGTACTTC,CATSRAQGVWETQYF
TRBJ1-2,TRBV19,NA,NA,TGTGCCAGTAGAAAGGAGATATTACCTAACTATGGCTACACCTTC,CASRKEILPNYGYTF
TRBJ2-7,TRBV28,NA,TRBD1,TGTGCCAGCAGTTCTCCGGGACAGGGGGACTACGAGCAGTACTTC,CASSSPGQGDYEQYF
TRBJ1-1,TRBV29-1,few,NA,TGCAGCGTTGCCCCCTCGACAGCTAACACTGAAGCTTTCTTT,CSVAPSTANTEAFF
TRBJ1-6,TRBV5-4,NA,TRBD1,TGTGCCAGCAGCTTGGGGCGGACCGGGACAGGGGATTCACCCCTCCACTTT,CASSLGRTGTGDSPLHF
TRBJ1-2,TRBV19,NA,NA,TGTGCCAGTAGTGAACAGGTTCACTATGGCTACACCTTC,CASSEQVHYGYTF
TRBJ1-3,TRBV12-1,NA,NA,TGTGCCAGCAGCTTTGGAGTTGACAGAACCCCTGGAAACACCATATATTTT,CASSFGVDRTPGNTIYF
TRBJ1-1,TRBV7-9,NA,TRBD1,TGTGCCAGCAGCTTGACAGGGATCGGGGCTTTCTTT,CASSLTGIGAFF
TRBJ1-6,TRBV19,once,NA,TGTGCCAGTAGTATTGACGGGGGCTATAATTCACCCCTCCACTTT,CASSIDGGYNSPLHF
TRBJ1-1,TRBV19,few,NA,TGTGCCACTCATGGATTTGGGCACCGGAATGCTTTCTTT,CATHGFGHRNAFF
TRBJ1-2,TRBV5-4,NA,NA,TGTGCCAGCAGCTTGGAAACTGGGCCCTACTATGGCTACACCTTC,CASSLETGPYYGYTF
TRBJ2-7,TRBV25-1,few,TRBD1,TGTGCCAGCAGTGATCCCCCGGGACAGGGGGTTGGCGAGCAGTACTTC,CASSDPPGQGVGEQYF
TRBJ1-4,TRBV5-5,NA,TRBD1,TGTGCCAGCAGCCAGACCTTACAGGGGGCTCCCGAGATTGAAAAACTGTTTTTT,CASSQTLQGAPEIEKLFF
TRBJ2-3,TRBV5-1,NA,TRBD2,TGCGCCAGCAGCTTGGAACCAGCGGGGTCGGTAGATACGCAGTATTTT,CASSLEPAGSVDTQYF
TRBJ1-4,TRBV28,NA,NA,TGTGCCAGCAGTTTGCCAGGGAGGGAACTGTTTTTT,CASSLPGRELFF
TRBJ2-2,TRBV7-8,NA,TRBD2,TGTGCCAGCAGCTCCCTACCCCGGACTAGCGGGGGGGGTACCGGGGAGCTGTTTTTT,CASSSLPRTSGGGTGELFF
TRBJ2-7,TRBV5-1,NA,NA,TGCGCCAGCAGCGTACAGGGATACGAGCAGTACTTC,CASSVQGYEQYF
TRBJ2-1,TRBV9,once,TRBD2,TGTGCCAGCAACGGACTAGCGGACTACAATGAGCAGTTCTTC,CASNGLADYNEQFF
TRBJ2-2,TRBV10-2,NA,NA,TGCGCCAGCAGTACATGGCCCGGGGAGCTGTTTTTT,CASSTWPGELFF
TRBJ2-1,TRBV12-5,NA,TRBD2,TGTGCTAGCAAACTAGCGGGGGCCTACAATGAGCAGTTCTTC,CASKLAGAYNEQFF
TRBJ1-2,TRBV6-5,few,NA,TGTGCCAGCTCCTCAAATAGCCCTCCTCATGGCTACACCTTC,CASSSNSPPHGYTF
TRBJ1-2,TRBV5-1,once,TRBD1,TGCGCCAGCAGCGTGGACAGGACAAATTTGGATGGCTACACCTTC,CASSVDRTNLDGYTF
TRBJ1-5,TRBV30,NA,NA,TGTGCCTGGAGTGGGGACACTTCGGGGCAGCCCCAGCATTTT,CAWSGDTSGQPQHF
TRBJ1-4,TRBV7-6,NA,NA,TGTGCCAGCAGTCCCAATGGGGGCTTGGGGGAAAAACTGTTTTTT,CASSPNGGLGEKLFF
TRBJ1-1,TRBV4-1,NA,TRBD1,TGCGCCAGCAGCCAGGGACAGGGTAGTTCTGAAGCTTTCTTT,CASSQGQGSSEAFF
TRBJ2-1,TRBV10-3,NA,NA,TGTGCCATCAGTGAGAGACGAGGAGATGAGCAGTTCTTC,CAISERRGDEQFF
TRBJ2-5,TRBV19,once,NA,TGTGCCAGTAGCCGGTGGGAGTTCAACCAAGAGACCCAGTACTTC,CASSRWEFNQETQYF
TRBJ2-3,TRBV9,NA,NA,TGTGCCAGCAGCGTAGAAGGCAGGGCCCCAGATACGCAGTATTTT,CASSVEGRAPDTQYF
TRBJ2-1,TRBV28,NA,NA,TGTGCCAGCAGATTAAGGGGGGGAAACAATGAGCAGTTCTTC,CASRLRGGNNEQFF
TRBJ1-4,TRBV5-1,NA,NA,TGCGCCAGCAGCTTGGAGGCAGGGTCTGAAAAACTGTTTTTT,CASSLEAGSEKLFF
TRBJ1-1,TRBV12-3/TRBV12-4,NA,NA,TGTGCCAGCAGTTTTCACAGGGAGGGGGAAGCTTTCTTT,CASSFHREGEAFF